A selection of T cell receptor beta chains follows, all from one sample in a study of control samples from healthy donors and cancer patients. The method was immunoSEQ multiplex PCR; TCRdb's version includes in-frame clones alone and lacks a portion of them. The table lists 150,000 to 200,000 clones, around 88% of them singletons. The sequenced sample consisted of blood. The receptors derive from a woman aged 25 to 39 in good health. Each CDR3 is given with its conserved first and last residue. Each record gives: clone size, V gene, J gene, CDR3 protein. Clone size is not always given. Where it is, it says once, few, many or a class for expanded clones.

>NA|TRBV28|TRBJ1-2
CASRPNRGYTF
>NA|TRBV27|TRBJ1-2
CASSPGRRNYGYTF
>NA|TRBV5-1|TRBJ2-2
CASSAEGHTGELFF
>NA|TRBV29-1|TRBJ1-3
CSVGEINRQGPRRNTIYF
>NA|TRBV3-1/TRBV3-2|TRBJ1-2
CASSQDTGRIYGYTF
>NA|TRBV24-1|TRBJ1-2
CATSEPGTGTNGYTF
>few|TRBV5-6|TRBJ1-5
CASSLARGLQPQHF
>NA|TRBV24-1|TRBJ2-1
CATSPGQGRNNEQFF
>NA|TRBV30|TRBJ1-1
CAWSLGGVIAFF
>NA|TRBV18|TRBJ1-4
CASSPPTDREKLFF
>NA|TRBV28|TRBJ2-3
CASSSPSGRSDTQYF
>NA|TRBV7-9|TRBJ2-5
CASSLARETQYF
>NA|TRBV27|TRBJ1-3
CASSPQGLGNTIYF
>NA|TRBV7-6|TRBJ2-7
CASSSNNEQYF